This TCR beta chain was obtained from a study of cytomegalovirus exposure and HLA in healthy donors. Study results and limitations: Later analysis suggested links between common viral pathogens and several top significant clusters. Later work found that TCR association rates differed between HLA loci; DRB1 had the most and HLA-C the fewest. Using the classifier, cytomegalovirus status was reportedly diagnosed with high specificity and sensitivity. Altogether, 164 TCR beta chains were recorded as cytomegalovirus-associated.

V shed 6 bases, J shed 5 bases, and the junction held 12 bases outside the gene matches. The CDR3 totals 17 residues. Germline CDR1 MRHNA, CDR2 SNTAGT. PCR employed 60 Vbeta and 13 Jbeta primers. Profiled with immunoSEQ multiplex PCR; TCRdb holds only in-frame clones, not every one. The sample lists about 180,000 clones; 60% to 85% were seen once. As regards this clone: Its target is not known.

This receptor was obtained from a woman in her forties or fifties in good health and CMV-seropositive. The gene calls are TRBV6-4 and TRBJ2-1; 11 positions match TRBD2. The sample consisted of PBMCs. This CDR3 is CASSAFPTSGADNEQFF. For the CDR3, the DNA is TGTGCCAGCAGCGCCTTCCCGACTAGCGGGGCCGACAATGAGCAGTTCTTC.